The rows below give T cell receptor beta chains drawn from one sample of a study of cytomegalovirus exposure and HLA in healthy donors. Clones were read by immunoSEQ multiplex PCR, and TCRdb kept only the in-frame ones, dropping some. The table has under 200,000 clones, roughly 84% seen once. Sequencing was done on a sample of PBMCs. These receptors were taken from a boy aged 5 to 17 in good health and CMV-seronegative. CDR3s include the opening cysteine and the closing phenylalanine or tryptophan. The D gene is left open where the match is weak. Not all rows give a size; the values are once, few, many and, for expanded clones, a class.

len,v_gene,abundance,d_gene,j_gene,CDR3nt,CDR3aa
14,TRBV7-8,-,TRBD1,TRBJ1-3,TGTGCCAGCAGCTCCAGGGGGCCTGGAAACACCATATATTTT,CASSSRGPGNTIYF
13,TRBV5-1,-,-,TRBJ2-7,TGCGCCAGCAGCTTGGAAGGGGTCTCCGAGCAGTACTTC,CASSLEGVSEQYF
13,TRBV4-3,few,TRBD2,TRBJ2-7,TGCGCCAGCAGCCTAGGGGAGGGGCTCGAGCAGTACTTC,CASSLGEGLEQYF
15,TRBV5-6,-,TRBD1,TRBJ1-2,TGTGCCAGCAGCTTATGGGACAGTTATAACTATGGCTACACCTTC,CASSLWDSYNYGYTF
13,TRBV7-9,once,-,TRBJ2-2,TGTGCCAGCAGCTTGTTGGAGACCGGGGAGCTGTTTTTT,CASSLLETGELFF
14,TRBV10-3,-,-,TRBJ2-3,TGTGCCATCACCCCAGGGGGGAGAACAGATACGCAGTATTTT,CAITPGGRTDTQYF
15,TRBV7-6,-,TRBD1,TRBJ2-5,TGTGCCAGCAGCTTAATCTGGGACAGCCAAGAGACCCAGTACTTC,CASSLIWDSQETQYF
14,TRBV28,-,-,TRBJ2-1,TGTGCCAGCATTCATTCGGGGGATCTTGATGAGCAGTTCTTC,CASIHSGDLDEQFF
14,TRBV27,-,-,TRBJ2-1,TGTGCCAGCAGCCCCGGGTTTGCATACAATGAGCAGTTCTTC,CASSPGFAYNEQFF
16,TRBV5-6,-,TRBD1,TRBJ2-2,TGTGCCAGCAGCTTGGGGACAGGGGGCGTTTCCGGGGAGCTGTTTTTT,CASSLGTGGVSGELFF
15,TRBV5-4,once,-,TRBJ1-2,TGTGCCAGCAGCTTGGGAGCCAGGGCAGTCTATGGCTACACCTTC,CASSLGARAVYGYTF
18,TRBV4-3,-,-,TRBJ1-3,TGCGCCAGCAGCCAAATGGTCCTAGGACAGAACTCTGGAAACACCACATATTTT,CASSQMVLGQNSGNTTYF
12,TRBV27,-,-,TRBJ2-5,TGTGCCAGCAGTTGGAAGGGGGAGACCCAGTACTTC,CASSWKGETQYF
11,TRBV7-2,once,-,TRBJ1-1,TGTGCCAGCAGCTTAGCTTATCAAGCTTTCTTT,CASSLAYQAFF
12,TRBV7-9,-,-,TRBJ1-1,TGTGCCAGCAGCTCTCAGGGGCATGAAGCTTTCTTT,CASSSQGHEAFF
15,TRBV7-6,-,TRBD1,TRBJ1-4,TGTGCCAGCAGCTTCAGGACAGGGGGAAGCGAAAAACTGTTTTTT,CASSFRTGGSEKLFF
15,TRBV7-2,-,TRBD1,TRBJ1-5,TGTGCCAGCAGCCACGACAGGGGGTTGAATCAGCCCCAGCATTTT,CASSHDRGLNQPQHF
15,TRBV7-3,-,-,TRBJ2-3,TGTGCCAGCAGCTTTCGCCCGGGGAGCACAGATACGCAGTATTTT,CASSFRPGSTDTQYF
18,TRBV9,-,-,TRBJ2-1,TGTGCCAGCAGCGTAGCTGGAAGGCGGGATTACGTTTACAATGAGCAGTTCTTC,CASSVAGRRDYVYNEQFF
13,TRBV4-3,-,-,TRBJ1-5,TGCGCCAGCAGCCAAGAATTATCTAGGCCCCAGCATTTT,CASSQELSRPQHF
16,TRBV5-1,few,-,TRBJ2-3,TGCGCCAGCAGCCCACAAGAGCTCGGAGGAGCAGATACGCAGTATTTT,CASSPQELGGADTQYF
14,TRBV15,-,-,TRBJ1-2,TGTGCCACCAGCACGACTCCGGGACTAGGTGGCTACACCTTC,CATSTTPGLGGYTF
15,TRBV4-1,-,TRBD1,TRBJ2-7,TGCGCCAGCAGCCACGGGACAGGGGCGACCTACGAGCAGTACTTC,CASSHGTGATYEQYF
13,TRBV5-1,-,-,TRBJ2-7,TGCGCCAGCAGCCCGGACTATCGTGATGAGCAGTACTTC,CASSPDYRDEQYF
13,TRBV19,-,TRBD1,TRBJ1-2,TGTGCCAGTACCTTAGACAGGGTTTCCGGCTACACCTTC,CASTLDRVSGYTF
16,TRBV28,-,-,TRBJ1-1,TGTGCCAGCAGTTTTTCGGGTCGGGTTATGAACACTGAAGCTTTCTTT,CASSFSGRVMNTEAFF
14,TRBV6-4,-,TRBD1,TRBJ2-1,TGTGCCAGCAGTCTGGCGGGTAGGGACAGTGAGCAGTTCTTC,CASSLAGRDSEQFF
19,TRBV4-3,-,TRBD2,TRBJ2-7,TGCGCCAGCAGCCGCGTGCCCGGGGGTGGCGGGGGGGCTGTTTACGAGCAGTACTTC,CASSRVPGGGGGAVYEQYF
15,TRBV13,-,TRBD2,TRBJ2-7,TGTGCCAGCAGTTCTATAGCGGGAGGGCCTCGGGAGCAGTACTTC,CASSSIAGGPREQYF
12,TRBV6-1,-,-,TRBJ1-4,TGTGCCAGCAGTGACCAGAATGAAAAACTGTTTTTT,CASSDQNEKLFF
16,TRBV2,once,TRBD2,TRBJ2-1,TGTGCCACCCGGGGGGGATTAGCGGGGACCCACAATGAGCAGTTCTTC,CATRGGLAGTHNEQFF
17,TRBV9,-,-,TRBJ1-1,TGTGCCAGCAGCGTTCTAGCCCCGACTCCTTTGAACACTGAAGCTTTCTTT,CASSVLAPTPLNTEAFF
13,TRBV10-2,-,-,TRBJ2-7,TGCGCCAGCAGGCAGGGTAGGTCCTACGAGCAGTACTTC,CASRQGRSYEQYF
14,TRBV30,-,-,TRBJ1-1,TGTGCCTGGAGTGTTGGGGCGAGAGGAACTGAAGCTTTCTTT,CAWSVGARGTEAFF
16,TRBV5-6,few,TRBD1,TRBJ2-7,TGTGCCAGCAGCTTCTTTGCCTCGACAGGGACCCACGAGCAGTACTTC,CASSFFASTGTHEQYF